Listed here are 31 T cell receptor beta chains from one sample, sequenced in a study of cytomegalovirus exposure and HLA in healthy donors. PCR amplification relied on 60 Vbeta primers (plus 13 Jbeta primers). Clones were sequenced by immunoSEQ multiplex PCR, and TCRdb holds only the in-frame ones, with some missing. This repertoire includes around 70,000 clones. Input material: PBMCs. The receptors derive from a female donor in good health and CMV-seropositive.

V is TRBV6-5 and J is TRBJ1-2; maybe TRBD1 (6 bases). In germline, CDR1 is MNHEY, CDR2 SVGAGI. V lost 0 bases to trimming and J lost 4 bases, with 12 bases between them. This CDR3 comprises 15 residues. The CDR3 DNA reads as TGTGCCAGCAGTTACTCGGGGGCCACATCCTATGGCTACACCTTC. Protein sequence: CASSYSGATSYGYTF.

The rearrangement uses TRBV6-5 and TRBJ2-3; 11 bases fit TRBD2. This CDR3 spans 15 amino acids. Trimming removed 4 bases from V and 6 bases from J; junction bases left unmatched: 6. Germline CDR1 is MNHEY and CDR2 is SVGAGI. The CDR3 DNA follows: TGTGCCAGCAGTTTACTAGCGGGAGATTTGGATACGCAGTATTTT. It yields the protein CASSLLAGDLDTQYF.

The V and J genes are TRBV30 and TRBJ2-7, with D possibly matching TRBD1 (5 bases). This CDR3 is 13 amino acids long. The germline V and J ends were trimmed by 2 bases and 0 bases, with 8 bases remaining between them. Germline V gene data show CDR1 as GTSNPN and CDR2 as SVGIG (reference sequence). The DNA of the CDR3 is TGTGCCTGGAGTACAGACAGCTCCTACGAGCAGTACTTC. It translates to CAWSTDSSYEQYF.

The chain joins TRBV18 to TRBJ2-7, with 7 bases aligning to TRBD1. Germline V gene sequence: CDR1 KGHSH, CDR2 LQKENI. With 2 bases clipped from V and 7 bases from J, the junction kept 5 bases outside the gene matches. This CDR3 contains 13 residues. CDR3 DNA sequence: TGTGCCAGCTCACCATCTACAGGGGTAGAGCAGTACTTC. Amino acids: CASSPSTGVEQYF.

The V and J genes are TRBV18 and TRBJ1-1; perhaps TRBD1 as D (6 bases). The V end was cut by 2 bases, the J end by 4 bases, with 11 bases between. CDR3 length: 14 amino acids. CDR1 is KGHSH and CDR2 is LQKENI in the germline V gene. The CDR3 here is CASSPTTGSTEAFF. DNA of the CDR3: TGTGCCAGCTCACCAACGACAGGCTCCACTGAAGCTTTCTTT.

This chain joins TRBV4-2 and TRBJ1-5; 9 bases align to TRBD1. Germline V gene data show CDR1 as LGHNA and CDR2 as YNFKEQ. The CDR3 consists of 15 residues. V was clipped by 4 bases and J by 6 bases; unmatched bases: 7. In DNA, the CDR3 is TGTGCCAGCAGCCCGGACAGGGGTACGAGTCAGCCCCAGCATTTT. This gives the protein CASSPDRGTSQPQHF.

This chain uses TRBV5-1 with TRBJ2-7, with TRBD2 matching 11 bases. The V gene's germline CDR1 is SGHRS and CDR2 YFSETQ. With 3 bases clipped from V and 2 bases from J, the junction kept 7 bases outside the gene matches. This CDR3 has 16 amino acids. For the CDR3, the DNA is TGCGCCAGCAGCTCGGGTAGCGGGAGGGCCCCCTACGAGCAGTACTTC. It specifies CASSSGSGRAPYEQYF.

The chain combines TRBV30 with TRBJ1-2; D remains ambiguous. Germline V gives CDR1 GTSNPN, CDR2 SVGIG (reference sequence). Trimming took off 0 bases at V and 7 bases at J, with 9 bases between the two ends. This CDR3 is built from 12 residues. The CDR3 region is CAWSVAGFGYTF. The CDR3 DNA sequence: TGTGCCTGGAGTGTAGCGGGGTTTGGCTACACCTTC.

This chain uses TRBV18 with TRBJ2-3, with D perhaps TRBD1 (6 bases). Per germline, CDR1 KGHSH and CDR2 LQKENI. The CDR3 has 15 amino acids. Trimming took off 1 base at V and 2 bases at J, with 10 bases between the two ends. This chain's CDR3 is CASSPRSGDTDTQYF. As DNA, the CDR3 is TGTGCCAGCTCACCACGGTCAGGGGACACAGATACGCAGTATTTT.

The chain couples TRBV4-2 to TRBJ2-2, with TRBD2 matching 13 bases. In germline, CDR1 is LGHNA, CDR2 YNFKEQ. The CDR3 contains 19 residues. V shed 4 bases and J 1 base; nucleotides not matched to a gene: 9. This chain's CDR3 is CASSLGLAGELLNTGELFF. The DNA of the CDR3 is TGTGCCAGCAGCCTTGGACTAGCGGGGGAGTTACTGAACACCGGGGAGCTGTTTTTT.

V gene TRBV4-1 combines with J gene TRBJ2-1, with TRBD2 matching over 7 bases. Germline-derived CDR1 and CDR2 are MGHRA and YSYEKL. The CDR3 length is 17 residues. Losses at the gene ends were 0 bases for V and 5 bases for J; bases not matched to a gene: 10. The CDR3 here is CASSQDQGLADDNEQFF. CDR3 DNA sequence: TGCGCCAGCAGCCAAGATCAGGGTCTAGCGGACGACAATGAGCAGTTCTTC.

V usage is TRBV11-2 and J usage is TRBJ1-4, with D tentatively TRBD1 (5 bases). Trimming shortened V by 3 bases and J by 4 bases, and 9 bases separated the two germline ends. This CDR3 spans 14 amino acids. Germline V lookup: CDR1 SGHAT, CDR2 FQNNGV. The DNA of the CDR3 is TGTGCCAGCAGCTTGGGGCAGGATAATGAAAAACTGTTTTTT. Amino acids: CASSLGQDNEKLFF.

This chain uses TRBV5-1 with TRBJ2-1; TRBD2 aligns across 13 bases. Per germline, CDR1 SGHRS and CDR2 YFSETQ. V dropped 4 bases and J dropped 1; count of bases not matched to a gene: 8. The CDR3 has 18 amino acids. CDR3 amino acids: CASSPWTSGRLSYNEQFF. The CDR3 DNA is TGCGCCAGCAGCCCCTGGACTAGCGGGAGACTATCCTACAATGAGCAGTTCTTC.

V and J are TRBV28 and TRBJ2-7, with 7 bases aligning to TRBD2. V lost 5 bases and J lost 4; bases outside the gene matches: 11. The CDR3 is 15 residues long. Germline V CDR1 and CDR2: MDHEN, SYDVKM. This chain's CDR3 is CASSTVGGEGYEQYF. In DNA form, the CDR3 reads TGTGCCAGCAGTACCGTTGGGGGGGAGGGGTACGAGCAGTACTTC.

J is TRBJ2-5 and V is TRBV25-1; TRBD2 is a possible D gene (6 bases). The CDR3 spans 16 residues. Trimming cost V 3 bases and J 1 base, with 15 bases left between them. The V gene's germline CDR1 is MGHDK and CDR2 SYGVNS. CDR3 region: CASSDRDSGSQETQYF. For the CDR3, the DNA is TGTGCCAGCAGTGATCGGGACTCTGGAAGCCAAGAGACCCAGTACTTC.

V and J are TRBV6-1 and TRBJ2-7; TRBD1 matches 9 bases. The trim removed 7 bases at V and 1 base at J, leaving 5 bases unmatched. Germline V CDR1 and CDR2: MNHNS, SASEGT. The CDR3 is 14 residues long. The CDR3: CASTTTGGSYEQYF. For the CDR3, the DNA is TGTGCCAGCACCACGACAGGGGGGTCCTACGAGCAGTACTTC.

The rearrangement joins TRBV5-1 to TRBJ1-1; D not certain. Trimming took 7 bases from V and 3 from J, leaving 19 bases between them. Germline CDR1 SGHRS, CDR2 YFSETQ. The CDR3 runs 15 residues. This CDR3 is CASYRGRMSDTEAFF. The CDR3 DNA reads as TGCGCCAGCTACAGAGGGAGGATGTCTGACACTGAAGCTTTCTTT.

V is TRBV6-1 and J is TRBJ1-2, with 7 nucleotides matching TRBD1. V shed 2 bases, J shed 4 bases, and the junction held 4 bases outside the gene matches. The CDR3 consists of 14 residues. Germline loops: CDR1 MNHNS, CDR2 SASEGT. CDR3 coding DNA: TGTGCCAGCAGTGAACCCGACAGGGCCTATGGCTACACCTTC. This codes for CASSEPDRAYGYTF.

V and J are TRBV30 and TRBJ1-5, with a possible D match to TRBD1 (6 bases). The CDR3 length is 14 residues. Between the trimmed V and J ends, which lost 4 bases and 2 bases, there was a span of 12 bases. Germline V gene lookup returns CDR1 GTSNPN and CDR2 SVGIG (reference sequence). CDR3: CAWNTGIGNQPQHF. CDR3 coding DNA: TGTGCCTGGAATACAGGGATAGGCAATCAGCCCCAGCATTTT. The whole variable domain, filled in from reference TRBV30 and TRBJ1-5, reads SQTIHQWPATLVQPVGSPLSLECTVEGTSNPNLYWYRQAAGRGLQLLFYSVGIGQISSEVPQNLSASRPQDRQFILSSKKLLLSDSGFYLCAWNTGIGNQPQHFGDGTRLSIL.

CDR3 DNA: TGTGCCAGCAGCCAAGCGCTCCAGGGTAGTTCCTACGAGCAGTACTTC. Its protein product is CASSQALQGSSYEQYF. The chain combines TRBV4-2 with TRBJ2-7; tentatively, D is TRBD1 (5 bases). CDR3 length: 16 amino acids. From germline, CDR1 is LGHNA and CDR2 YNFKEQ. The germline V and J ends were trimmed by 1 base and 1 base, with 14 bases remaining between them.

The chain has TRBV4-3 and TRBJ1-1; tentatively, D is TRBD1 (5 bases). Germline V CDR1 and CDR2: LGHNA, YSLEER. The CDR3 has 13 amino acids. Trimming took off 0 bases at V and 11 bases at J, with 13 bases between the two ends. CDR3 bases: TGCGCCAGCAGCCAAGATAGGGTGGAGGGGGCTTTCTTT. It yields the protein CASSQDRVEGAFF.

This sequence joins TRBV14 and TRBJ2-1; D gene unclear. Germline V lookup: CDR1 SGHDN, CDR2 FVKESK. The CDR3 extends over 13 amino acids. The V gene lost 1 base and the J gene lost 7 bases, with 8 bases spanning the gap. CDR3 sequence reads: CASSQAHHNEQFF. CDR3 coding DNA: TGTGCCAGCAGCCAAGCCCATCATAATGAGCAGTTCTTC. Variable domain in full (rest from reference TRBV14 and TRBJ2-1): EAGVTQFPSHSVIEKGQTVTLRCDPISGHDNLYWYRRVMGKEIKFLLHFVKESKQDESGMPNNRFLAERTGGTYSTLKVQPAELEDSGVYFCASSQAHHNEQFFGPGTRLTVL.

V and J are TRBV6-5 and TRBJ2-7, with 7 bases lining up with TRBD1. Trimming took 6 bases from V and 1 from J; bases not matched to a gene: 6. The CDR3 contains 14 residues. CDR1 MNHEY and CDR2 SVGAGI come from the germline V gene. CDR3 DNA: TGTGCCAGCAGACTCGGGACAGTTTCCTACGAGCAGTACTTC. It yields the protein CASRLGTVSYEQYF.

The chain is built from TRBV25-1 and TRBJ1-5; TRBD1 agrees at 9 bases. Trimming cost V 2 bases and J 3 bases; bases outside gene matches: 11. The germline gives CDR1 MGHDK, CDR2 SYGVNS. The CDR3 has 18 amino acids. The CDR3, as DNA: TGTGCCAGCAGTGAACGAGACCTCCGGGACAGGGACAATCAGCCCCAGCATTTT. Translation gives CASSERDLRDRDNQPQHF.

The chain has TRBV5-1 and TRBJ2-2; the match to TRBD1 covers 7 bases. Trimming removed 0 bases from V and 4 bases from J; junction bases left unmatched: 6. CDR1 and CDR2 from the germline V gene are SGHRS and YFSETQ. The CDR3 is made up of 16 amino acids. CDR3 in DNA: TGCGCCAGCAGCTTGGGTCCGACAGGGAGCACCGGGGAGCTGTTTTTT. Amino acids: CASSLGPTGSTGELFF.

This chain uses TRBV7-6 with TRBJ2-7; D perhaps matches TRBD1 (6 bases). Trimming shortened V by 1 base and J by 2 bases, and 9 bases separated the two germline ends. Germline loops: CDR1 SGHVS, CDR2 FNYEAQ. The CDR3 is 14 amino acids. As DNA, the CDR3 is TGTGCCAGCAGCTTAGATGAGGGGGCCTACGAGCAGTACTTC. Residues: CASSLDEGAYEQYF.

The rearrangement uses TRBV4-3 and TRBJ1-1; 8 bases are shared with TRBD1. Looked up from germline, CDR1 is LGHNA and CDR2 is YSLEER. V dropped 0 bases and J dropped 5; count of bases not matched to a gene: 14. There are 18 residues in the CDR3. CDR3 region: CASSQDLITGGLGTEAFF. The CDR3 DNA reads as TGCGCCAGCAGCCAAGATCTAATAACAGGGGGTTTAGGGACTGAAGCTTTCTTT.

The genes are TRBV29-1 and TRBJ2-3, with 8 positions matching TRBD2. Germline CDR1 reads SQVTM; CDR2 reads ANQGSEA. There are 14 residues in the CDR3. The ends lost 4 bases at V and 5 bases at J; junction bases unmatched: 8. The CDR3 sequence is CSVGTGGPQDTQYF. The CDR3 region has the DNA TGCAGCGTTGGGACGGGAGGGCCCCAAGATACGCAGTATTTT.

The chain carries TRBV30 and TRBJ2-5; tentatively, D is TRBD2 (5 bases). Gene TRBJ2-7 matches the end of the DNA better, so the J call may be wrong. The CDR3 runs 13 residues. Looked up from germline, CDR1 is GTSNPN and CDR2 is SVGIG (reference sequence). The CDR3 reads CAWSMEAHYEQYF. The CDR3 bases are TGTGCCTGGAGTATGGAGGCCCACTACGAGCAGTACTTC.

The chain links TRBV6-5 to TRBJ1-2; D not resolved. V gave up 5 bases and J gave up 5 bases, with 12 bases separating them. The CDR3 runs to 13 residues. Germline values: CDR1 MNHEY, CDR2 SVGAGI. The CDR3 bases are TGTGCCAGCAGTCACCCGCGAGATTATGGCTACACCTTC. Its translation is CASSHPRDYGYTF.

V and J are TRBV7-2 and TRBJ1-2; no clear D. CDR3 length: 15 amino acids. Trimming stripped 1 base from V and 3 bases from J, with 12 bases between. Germline assignment: CDR1 SGHTA and CDR2 FQGNSA. The CDR3 is CASSLVGLTHYGYTF. The CDR3 region has the DNA TGTGCCAGCAGCTTAGTCGGGTTGACCCACTATGGCTACACCTTC.